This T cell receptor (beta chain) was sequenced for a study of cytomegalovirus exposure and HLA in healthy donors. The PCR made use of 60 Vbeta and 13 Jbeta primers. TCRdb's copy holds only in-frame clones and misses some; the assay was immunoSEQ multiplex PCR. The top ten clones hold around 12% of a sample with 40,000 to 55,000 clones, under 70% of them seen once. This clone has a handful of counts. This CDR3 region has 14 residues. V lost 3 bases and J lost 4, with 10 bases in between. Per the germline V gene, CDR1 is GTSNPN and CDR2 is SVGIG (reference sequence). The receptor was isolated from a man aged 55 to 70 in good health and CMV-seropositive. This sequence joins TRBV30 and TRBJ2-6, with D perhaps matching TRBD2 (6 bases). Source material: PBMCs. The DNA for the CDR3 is TGTGCCTGGAGGGGAGGATCCGGGGCCAACGTCCTGACTTTC. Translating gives CAWRGGSGANVLTF.